The 21 T cell receptor beta chains below come from one sample, sequenced in a study of response to subunit inactivated influenza vaccine. TCRdb reprocessed the RT-PCR reads with MiXCR, giving one entry per CDR3 protein. The table has 490,000 or so distinct CDR3 sequences, around 8% seen once. The sample consisted of PBMCs from blood, taken less than 25 months after vaccination. These receptor sequences come from a man in his fifties or sixties who received an inactivated influenza vaccine.

J is TRBJ1-2 and V is TRBV30, with 8 positions matching TRBD1. The ends lost 2 bases at V and 5 bases at J; junction bases unmatched: 10. The CDR3 has 15 residues. The germline V gene has CDR1 GTSNPN and CDR2 SVGIG (reference sequence). In nucleotides, the CDR3 is TGTGCCTGGAGTCGCCAACTACAGGGGGGATATGGCTACACCTTC. It encodes CAWSRQLQGGYGYTF.

This clonotype was counted a few times. The chain recombines TRBV5-1 with TRBJ2-1; D perhaps matches TRBD2 (5 bases). V dropped 4 bases and J dropped 5 bases, with 16 bases sitting between them. CDR1 SGHRS and CDR2 YFSETQ come from the germline V gene. The CDR3 is 15 residues long. The CDR3: CASSPPGLTNNEQFF. The CDR3, as DNA: TGCGCCAGCAGCCCTCCGGGGTTAACTAACAATGAGCAGTTCTTC.

This clonotype was seen only a few times. V gene TRBV5-5 combines with J gene TRBJ2-1, with D possibly being TRBD1 (6 bases). This CDR3 spans 16 amino acids. V was cut by 4 bases and J by 1 base, with 15 bases left in between. Germline-derived CDR1 and CDR2 are SGHKS and YYEKEE (reference sequence). The CDR3 protein is CASSRYYTGSYNEQFF. The DNA of the CDR3 is TGTGCCAGCAGCCGATACTATACAGGGTCCTACAATGAGCAGTTCTTC.

This clonotype was observed a few times. The chain uses TRBV4-1 and TRBJ2-1; 7 bases align to TRBD2. Unmatched junction bases numbered 13, after V lost 3 bases and J lost 5 bases. This CDR3 region has 17 residues. Germline-derived CDR1 and CDR2 are MGHRA and YSYEKL. CDR3 residues: CASSHRPRERQNNEQFF. The DNA for the CDR3 is TGCGCCAGCAGCCATCGTCCGCGGGAGCGTCAAAACAATGAGCAGTTCTTC.

In nucleotides, the CDR3 is TGTGCCATCAGCTCCGGTGGGACTAGCGGGGTCTACAATGAGCAGTTCTTC. The encoded protein is CAISSGGTSGVYNEQFF. The chain has TRBV10-3 and TRBJ2-1, with 13 bases fitting TRBD2. J gave up 3 bases and V 6 bases, and 8 bases lay outside the gene matches. This CDR3 region has 17 residues. Germline lookup yields CDR1 ENHRY and CDR2 SYGVKD.

This clonotype was counted a few times. The chain employs TRBV20-1 and TRBJ1-3; TRBD1 is a possible D gene (6 bases). CDR1 and CDR2 (germline): DFQATT, SNEGSKA (reference sequence). This CDR3 region has 16 residues. V was cut by 0 bases and J by 0 bases, with 12 bases left in between. CDR3: CSARDSTGSSGNTIYF. The CDR3 coding sequence is TGCAGTGCTAGAGATTCAACAGGGAGCTCTGGAAACACCATATATTTT.

This clonotype was counted ten times or more. The chain links TRBV10-3 to TRBJ2-5, with no clear D. Looked up from germline, CDR1 is ENHRY and CDR2 is SYGVKD. This CDR3 comprises 13 residues. Trimming left V 2 bases short and J 5 bases short, with 9 bases between. CDR3 in DNA: TGTGCCATCAGTGAGACAGATTGGGAGACCCAGTACTTC. Translating it yields CAISETDWETQYF.

The chain combines TRBV29-1 with TRBJ2-1; either TRBD1 or TRBD2 may supply D (5 bases each). The ends were cut back, 3 bases at V and 6 bases at J, with 9 bases in the middle. In germline, CDR1 is SQVTM, CDR2 ANQGSEA. This CDR3 contains 12 residues. The CDR3 nucleotides read TGCAGCGTTGACCATGGGGGCAATGAGCAGTTCTTC. Translated, it gives CSVDHGGNEQFF.

This clonotype was detected a few times. The chain is built from TRBV5-1 and TRBJ2-6; D uncertain. Germline V lookup: CDR1 SGHRS, CDR2 YFSETQ. V was cut by 4 bases and J by 2 bases, with 10 bases left in between. The CDR3 spans 15 residues. The CDR3 region is CASSLGLAGANVLTF. The DNA for the CDR3 is TGCGCCAGCAGCCTAGGGTTGGCTGGGGCCAACGTCCTGACTTTC. The variable domain in full, completed from reference TRBV5-1 and TRBJ2-6, reads KAGVTQTPRYLIKTRGQQVTLSCSPISGHRSVSWYQQTPGQGLQFLFEYFSETQRNKGNFPGRFSGRQFSNSRSEMNVSTLELGDSALYLCASSLGLAGANVLTFGAGSRLTVL.

A few counts support this clonotype. The chain has TRBV12-3 or TRBV12-4 and TRBJ1-1; D is uncertain. V shed 0 bases and J shed 7 bases, with 9 bases lying between them. CDR3 length equals 13 residues. The CDR3 is CASSLAGGNEAFF. Written as DNA, the CDR3 is TGTGCCAGCAGTTTAGCGGGCGGAAATGAAGCTTTCTTT.

V gene TRBV28 combines with J gene TRBJ1-2; maybe TRBD1 (5 bases). This CDR3 contains 11 residues. Germline V gene sequence: CDR1 MDHEN, CDR2 SYDVKM. With 11 bases removed from V and 2 bases from J, the gap between germline ends came to 9 bases. The CDR3 nucleotides read TGTGCCGCGGGACGGAACTATGGCTACACCTTC. Its protein is CAAGRNYGYTF.

This clonotype was counted many times. The chain has TRBV7-2 and TRBJ2-1; the D gene could be TRBD1 or TRBD2 (5 bases each). The germline V and J ends were trimmed by 1 base and 14 bases, with 12 bases remaining between them. Germline CDR1 reads SGHTA; CDR2 reads FQGNSA. This CDR3 is 12 amino acids long. The CDR3 here is CASSLVATQEFF. DNA of the CDR3: TGTGCCAGCAGCTTAGTAGCGACACAGGAGTTCTTC.

This clonotype was seen many times. The chain is built from TRBV13 and TRBJ1-2; no reliable D call. Germline V gives CDR1 PRHDT, CDR2 FYEKMQ (reference sequence). V lost 5 bases to trimming and J lost 6 bases, with 13 bases between them. This CDR3 spans 13 amino acids. The CDR3 region is CASSTLLFHGYTF. In DNA, the CDR3 is TGTGCCAGCAGCACGTTACTATTCCATGGCTACACCTTC.

Here the CDR3 reads CASSLVGSDYGYTF. The CDR3 nucleotides read TGCGCCAGCAGCTTGGTTGGGTCAGACTATGGCTACACCTTC. This chain joins TRBV5-1 and TRBJ1-2; D call uncertain. The germline V gene encodes CDR1 SGHRS and CDR2 YFSETQ. The CDR3 is 14 residues long. The V end lost 0 bases, the J end lost 3 bases, and 9 bases lay between the germline ends.

This rearrangement joins TRBV6-1 to TRBJ1-6, with D unclear. The CDR3 is made up of 14 amino acids. Trimming stripped 8 bases from V and 5 bases from J, with 13 bases between. Germline V gene lookup returns CDR1 MNHNS and CDR2 SASEGT. Here the CDR3 reads CASGLGPDNSPLHF. DNA of the CDR3: TGTGCCAGCGGCCTCGGCCCCGATAATTCACCCCTCCACTTT.

The chain employs TRBV10-3 and TRBJ2-7, with TRBD1 identical over 9 bases. Per germline, CDR1 ENHRY and CDR2 SYGVKD. Trimming took 3 bases from V and 1 from J; bases not matched to a gene: 7. There are 16 residues in the CDR3. The CDR3 loop is CAISDRTGTGSYEQYF. CDR3 nucleotides: TGTGCCATCAGTGACCGCACCGGGACAGGGTCCTACGAGCAGTACTTC.

This clonotype was picked up many times. The chain joins TRBV5-6 to TRBJ2-1; the match to TRBD1 covers 11 bases. Losses at the gene ends were 3 bases for V and 4 bases for J; bases not matched to a gene: 12. CDR1 and CDR2 from the germline V gene are SGHDT and YYEEEE. This CDR3 is 18 amino acids long. CDR3 protein: CASSWTGGAVGVYNEQFF. CDR3 in DNA: TGTGCCAGCAGCTGGACAGGGGGCGCGGTTGGGGTGTACAATGAGCAGTTCTTC.

The sample holds many counts of this clonotype. CDR3 loop: CASSVATGYSGNTIYF. DNA of the CDR3: TGTGCCAGCAGCGTCGCCACAGGGTACTCTGGAAACACCATATATTTT. V is TRBV7-8 and J is TRBJ1-3; TRBD1 is a possible D gene (6 bases). CDR1 is SGHVS, CDR2 FQNEAQ, per germline. This CDR3 is built from 16 residues. Trimming cost V 5 bases and J 0 bases, with 14 bases left between them.

This clonotype was seen more than once but under ten times. This rearrangement joins TRBV6-2 or TRBV6-3 to TRBJ1-6; 9 bases are shared with TRBD1. CDR3 length equals 15 residues. Trimming at V came to 6 bases and at J to 8 bases, leaving 8 bases not matched to a gene. Germline CDR1 is MNHEY and CDR2 is SVGEGT. CDR3 sequence: CASRPDRGMYSPLHF. The CDR3 nucleotides are TGTGCCAGCAGACCTGACAGGGGGATGTATTCACCCCTCCACTTT.

This chain connects TRBV6-5 to TRBJ2-5; the match to TRBD2 covers 11 bases. The J segment lost 3 bases and the V segment lost 4 bases, leaving 10 bases of the junction unmatched. This CDR3 region has 17 residues. Looked up from germline, CDR1 is MNHEY and CDR2 is SVGAGI. The CDR3 coding sequence is TGTGCCAGCAGTTCACATTTCCTGACTAGCGGGAAAGAGACCCAGTACTTC. Its translation is CASSSHFLTSGKETQYF.

The CDR3 here is CASSKPGQGVGEQYF. In nucleotides, the CDR3 is TGTGCCAGCAGCAAACCGGGACAGGGGGTGGGTGAGCAGTACTTC. This chain joins TRBV7-2 and TRBJ2-7, with TRBD1 identical over 11 bases. V shed 5 bases, J shed 7 bases, and the junction held 10 bases outside the gene matches. This CDR3 is 15 amino acids long. The germline gives CDR1 SGHTA, CDR2 FQGNSA.